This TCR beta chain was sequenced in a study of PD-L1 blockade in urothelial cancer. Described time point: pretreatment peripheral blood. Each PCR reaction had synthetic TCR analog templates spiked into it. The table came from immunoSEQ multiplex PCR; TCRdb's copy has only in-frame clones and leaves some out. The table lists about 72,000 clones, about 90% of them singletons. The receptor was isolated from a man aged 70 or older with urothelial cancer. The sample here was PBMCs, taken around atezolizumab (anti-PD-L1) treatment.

In DNA, the CDR3 is TGTGCCACCAGCAAGGACGGGACTAAAACCGGGGAGCTGTTTTTT. Its protein product is CATSKDGTKTGELFF. The chain is built from TRBV15 and TRBJ2-2, with TRBD2 matching over 7 bases. The germline gives CDR1 LNHNV, CDR2 YYDKDF (reference sequence). The CDR3 length is 15 residues. V shed 4 bases, J shed 5 bases, and the junction held 7 bases outside the gene matches.